This T cell receptor (beta chain) was sequenced for a study of shared clonotypes between healthy human individuals. Study-wide results and limits: Non-shared clonotypes showed lower generation probabilities than clonotypes common to all four donors. It was anticipated that sequencing depth would influence how many clonotypes donors shared.

Everyone who donated was a Caucasian adult who lived in Nashville, Tennessee. Original processing notes: For the immunoSEQ data, sequences were junction-only without quality scores, so filtering differed. Assay used: immunoSEQ multiplex PCR; TCRdb lists only in-frame clones, some missing. D and trimming were read from the DNA, whereas the V and J calls and clone size are those reported in that table. The sample contains under 1,100,000 clones, roughly 80% of which appear only once. Germline assignment: CDR1 SGDLS and CDR2 YYNGEE. Trimming took off 6 bases at V and 1 base at J, with 11 bases between the two ends. The length of the CDR3 is 15 residues. About this clone: The antigen remains unidentified.

The receptor was isolated from a man aged 18-30 years in good health. The J gene is TRBJ2-6, the V gene TRBV9; D is perhaps TRBD1 (5 bases). The source material was memory CD4+ T cells sorted from blood. Regarding subset: CD45RA-negative fraction. This CDR3 reads CASTAKGSGANVLTF. CDR3 DNA: TGTGCCAGCACTGCGAAGGGGTCTGGGGCCAACGTCCTGACTTTC.